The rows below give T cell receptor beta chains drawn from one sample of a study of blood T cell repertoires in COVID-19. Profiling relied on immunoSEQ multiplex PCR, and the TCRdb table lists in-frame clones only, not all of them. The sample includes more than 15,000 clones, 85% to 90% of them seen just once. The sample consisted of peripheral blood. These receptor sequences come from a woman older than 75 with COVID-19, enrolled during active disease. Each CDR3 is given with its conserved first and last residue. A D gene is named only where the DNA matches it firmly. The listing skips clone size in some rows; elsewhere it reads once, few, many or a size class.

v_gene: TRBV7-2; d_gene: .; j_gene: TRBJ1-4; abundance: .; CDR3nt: TGTGCCAGCAGCCTAGGACAGATTGAAAAACTGTTTTTT; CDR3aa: CASSLGQIEKLFF
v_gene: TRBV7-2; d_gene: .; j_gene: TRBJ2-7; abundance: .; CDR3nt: TGTGCCAGCAGCTTAGGTGGGCCCTACGAGCAGTACTTC; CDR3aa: CASSLGGPYEQYF
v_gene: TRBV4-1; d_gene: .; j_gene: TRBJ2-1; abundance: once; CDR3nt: TGCGCCAGCAGCCAAGAAGGGGGATCTAGTAGGGATGAGCAGTTCTTC; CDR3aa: CASSQEGGSSRDEQFF
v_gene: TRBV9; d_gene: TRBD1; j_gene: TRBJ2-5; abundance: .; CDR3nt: TGTGCCAGCAGCTCGACAGGGGAGAAGACCCAGTACTTC; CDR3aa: CASSSTGEKTQYF
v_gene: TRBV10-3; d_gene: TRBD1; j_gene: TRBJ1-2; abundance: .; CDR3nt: TGTGCCATCAGGCAGGGACAGACCAATTATGGCTACACCTTC; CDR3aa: CAIRQGQTNYGYTF
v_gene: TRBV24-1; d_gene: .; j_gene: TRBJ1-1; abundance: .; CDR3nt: TGTGCCACCAGTGGCGGGGCTGAAGCTTTCTTT; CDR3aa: CATSGGAEAFF
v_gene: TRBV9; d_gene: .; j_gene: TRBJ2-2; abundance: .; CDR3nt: TGTGCCAGCAGCCCAGGAGGGACGGACACCGGGGAGCTGTTTTTT; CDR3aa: CASSPGGTDTGELFF
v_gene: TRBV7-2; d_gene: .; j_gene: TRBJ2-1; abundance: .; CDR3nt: TGTGCCAGCAGCTTAGAAGCGGCGGCCTACAATGAGCAGTTCTTC; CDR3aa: CASSLEAAAYNEQFF
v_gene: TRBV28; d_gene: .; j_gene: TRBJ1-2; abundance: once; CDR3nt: TGTGCCAGCAGTCCTATTAGACGGGAAAACTATGGCTACACCTTC; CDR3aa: CASSPIRRENYGYTF
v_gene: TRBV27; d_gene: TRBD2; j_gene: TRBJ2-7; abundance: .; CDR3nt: TGTGCCAGCAGTGAAGGGACTAGCGGGGCCTACGAGCAGTACTTC; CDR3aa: CASSEGTSGAYEQYF
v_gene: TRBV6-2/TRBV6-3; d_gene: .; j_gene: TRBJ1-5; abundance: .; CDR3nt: TGTGCCAGCAGTTACTCGTCCGACAGTCCTCAGCCCCAGCATTTT; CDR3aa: CASSYSSDSPQPQHF
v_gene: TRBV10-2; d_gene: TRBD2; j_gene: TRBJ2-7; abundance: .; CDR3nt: TGCGCCACCTCAGGGGAGGCTAGCGGGAGGCCGCGGTACTTC; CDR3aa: CATSGEASGRPRYF
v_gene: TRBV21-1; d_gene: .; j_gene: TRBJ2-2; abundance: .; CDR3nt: TGTGCCAGCAGCAGCGGACAGGGGTGTCCCGGGGAGCTGTTTTTT; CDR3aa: CASSSGQGCPGELFF
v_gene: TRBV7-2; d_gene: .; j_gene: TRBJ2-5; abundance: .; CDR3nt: TGTGCCAGCAGCTTAGCGCGAGGGTTGGGAGAGACCCAGTACTTC; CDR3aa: CASSLARGLGETQYF
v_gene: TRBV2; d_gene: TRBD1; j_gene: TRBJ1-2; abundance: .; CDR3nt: TGTGCCAGCATGGGTGAACAGGGGGCCGGCTACACCTTC; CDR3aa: CASMGEQGAGYTF
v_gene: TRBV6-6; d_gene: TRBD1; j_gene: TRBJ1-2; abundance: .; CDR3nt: TGTGCCAGCAGCTCTAGACAGGGGATGGTGTATGGCTACACCTTC; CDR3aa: CASSSRQGMVYGYTF
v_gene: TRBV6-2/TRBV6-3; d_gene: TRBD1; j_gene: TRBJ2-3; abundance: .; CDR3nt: TGTGCCAGCAGTTACTTGCCGGGACAGGGCACAGATACGCAGTATTTT; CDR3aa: CASSYLPGQGTDTQYF
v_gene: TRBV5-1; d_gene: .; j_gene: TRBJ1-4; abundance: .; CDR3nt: TGCGCCAGCAGCTCCTGGGACACCCCAAATGAAAAACTGTTTTTT; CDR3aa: CASSSWDTPNEKLFF
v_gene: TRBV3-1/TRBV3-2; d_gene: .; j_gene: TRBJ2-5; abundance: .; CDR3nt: TGTGCCAGCAGCCCCAGCGGGCGGCAAGAGACCCAGTACTTC; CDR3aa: CASSPSGRQETQYF
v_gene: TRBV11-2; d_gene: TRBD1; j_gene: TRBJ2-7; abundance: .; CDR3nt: TGTGCCAGCAGCTTGGAGGGACAGGGGGAGCAGCGGGTCTCCTACGAGCAGTACTTC; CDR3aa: CASSLEGQGEQRVSYEQYF
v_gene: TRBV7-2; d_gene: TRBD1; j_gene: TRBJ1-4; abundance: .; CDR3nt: TGTGCCAGCAGCTTTTACAGGGGATCTAATGAAAAACTGTTTTTT; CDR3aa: CASSFYRGSNEKLFF
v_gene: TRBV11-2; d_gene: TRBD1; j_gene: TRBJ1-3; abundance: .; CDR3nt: TGTGCCAGCAGCCCACACCCGGGACAGGGGGCTGGAAACACCATATATTTT; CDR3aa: CASSPHPGQGAGNTIYF
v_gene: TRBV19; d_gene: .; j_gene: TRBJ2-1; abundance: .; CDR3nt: TGTGCCAGTAGTCCCAGTCCCGGGAGCTCCTACAATGAGCAGTTCTTC; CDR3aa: CASSPSPGSSYNEQFF
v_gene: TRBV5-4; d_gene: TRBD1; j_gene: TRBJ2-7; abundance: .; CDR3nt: TGTGCCAGCAGCCTATACAGAACAGGGGTCTACGAGCAGTACTTC; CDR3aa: CASSLYRTGVYEQYF
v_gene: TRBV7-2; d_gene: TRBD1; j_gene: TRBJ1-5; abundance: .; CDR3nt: TGTGCCAGCAGCTTAGGGGGACAGGGTAGCAATCAGCCCCAGCATTTT; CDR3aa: CASSLGGQGSNQPQHF
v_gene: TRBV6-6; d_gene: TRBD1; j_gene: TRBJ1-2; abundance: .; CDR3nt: TGTGCCAGCAGTAGCCGGACAGGGGGCTTGAGCGGCTACACCTTC; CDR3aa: CASSSRTGGLSGYTF
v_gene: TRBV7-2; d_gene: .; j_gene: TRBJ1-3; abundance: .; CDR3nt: TGTGCCAGCAGCTCAGACAGCCCTGGAAACACCATATATTTT; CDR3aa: CASSSDSPGNTIYF
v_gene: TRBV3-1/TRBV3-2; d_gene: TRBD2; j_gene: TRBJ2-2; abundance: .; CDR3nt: TGTGCCAGCAGTCCGCGCAAGCGGGGGGCCTTTGAGCTGTTTTTT; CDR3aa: CASSPRKRGAFELFF
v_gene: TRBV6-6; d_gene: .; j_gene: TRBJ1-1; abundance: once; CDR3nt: TGTGCCAGCTCAACCAGGGGCATGAACACTGAAGCTTTCTTT; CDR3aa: CASSTRGMNTEAFF
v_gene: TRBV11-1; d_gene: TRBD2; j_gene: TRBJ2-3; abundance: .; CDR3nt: TGTGCCAGCGCCGAGGAGCGGGGGGCCACAGATACGCAGTATTTT; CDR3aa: CASAEERGATDTQYF
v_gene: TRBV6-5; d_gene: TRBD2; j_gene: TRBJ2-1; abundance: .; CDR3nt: TGTGCCAGCAGCCACGGGCGAAGCGGGAGGGTTGAGCAGTTCTTC; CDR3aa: CASSHGRSGRVEQFF
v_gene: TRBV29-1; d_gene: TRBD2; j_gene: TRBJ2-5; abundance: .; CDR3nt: TGCAGCGTTGATGTAGCGGGAGAGACCCAGTACTTC; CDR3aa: CSVDVAGETQYF
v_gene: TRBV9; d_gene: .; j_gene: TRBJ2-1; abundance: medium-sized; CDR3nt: TGTGCCAGCAGCGCCACTAGTCGCAATGAGCAGTTCTTC; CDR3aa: CASSATSRNEQFF
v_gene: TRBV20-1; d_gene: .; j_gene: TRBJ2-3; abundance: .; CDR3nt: TGCAGTGCTAGTGACATAACTAGCACAGATACGCAGTATTTT; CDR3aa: CSASDITSTDTQYF
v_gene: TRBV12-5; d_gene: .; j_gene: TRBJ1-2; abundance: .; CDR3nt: TGTGCTAGTGGTCTGACCCTGGGCAGCCCTAACTATGGCTACACCTTC; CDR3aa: CASGLTLGSPNYGYTF
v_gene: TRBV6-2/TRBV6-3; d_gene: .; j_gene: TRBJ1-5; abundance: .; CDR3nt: TGTGCCAGCACCCCCTGGGGGGACAATCAGCCCCAGCATTTT; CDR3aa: CASTPWGDNQPQHF
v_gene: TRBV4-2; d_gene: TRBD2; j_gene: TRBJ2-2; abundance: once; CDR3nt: TGTGCCAGCACCCGGACTAGCGGGATGAACACCGGGGAGCTGTTTTTT; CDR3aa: CASTRTSGMNTGELFF
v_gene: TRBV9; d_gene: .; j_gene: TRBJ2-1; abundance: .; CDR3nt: TGTGCCAGCAGCGTATCTTCCGCGGGCCCCTTACTGTACAATGAGCAGTTCTTC; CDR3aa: CASSVSSAGPLLYNEQFF
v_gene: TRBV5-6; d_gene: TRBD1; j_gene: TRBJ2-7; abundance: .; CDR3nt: TGTGCCAGCAGCCTGGACAGGGCCTACGAGCAGTACTTC; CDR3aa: CASSLDRAYEQYF
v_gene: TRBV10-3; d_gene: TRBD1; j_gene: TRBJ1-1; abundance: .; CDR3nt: TGTGCCATCACCTCGGGACAGGGGGGGAACACTGAAGCTTTCTTT; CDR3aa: CAITSGQGGNTEAFF
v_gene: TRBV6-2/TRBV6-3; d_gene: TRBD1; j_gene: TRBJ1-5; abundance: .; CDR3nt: TGTGCCAGCAGTTGGACAGGGTCGATGGGTCAGCCCCAGCATTTT; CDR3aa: CASSWTGSMGQPQHF